This T cell receptor (beta chain) was profiled in a study of blood T cell repertoires in COVID-19. Study information: Samples taken during acute and convalescent COVID-19 were collected in the United States, Italy and Spain.

Clones were sequenced by immunoSEQ multiplex PCR, and TCRdb holds only the in-frame ones, with some missing. The table shows about 150,000 clones, with roughly 82% occurring only once. The TCR was taken from a woman aged 50 to 60 with acute or convalescent COVID-19. Input material: peripheral blood.

The chain's CDR3 is CASSVTGGYQPQHF. The DNA for the CDR3 is TGTGCCAGCAGTGTCACAGGGGGCTATCAGCCCCAGCATTTT. This rearrangement joins TRBV25-1 to TRBJ1-5, with 9 nucleotides matching TRBD1. J gave up 5 bases and V 4 bases, and 3 bases lay outside the gene matches. The germline V gene encodes CDR1 MGHDK and CDR2 SYGVNS. This CDR3 has 14 amino acids.